The 20 T cell receptor beta chains listed next were all sequenced from one sample in a study of blood T cell repertoires in COVID-19. Method: immunoSEQ multiplex PCR; TCRdb's copy keeps in-frame clones and lacks some. The sample has over 55,000 clones, 87% seen once. What was sequenced was peripheral blood. The receptor set was obtained from a man in his fifties or sixties with active COVID-19.

Relative to its sample, this clone is medium-sized. The chain recombines TRBV14 with TRBJ1-2, with 9 bases that match TRBD1. CDR3 length: 18 residues. Unmatched junction bases numbered 15, after V lost 4 bases and J lost 3 bases. CDR1 and CDR2 from the germline V gene are SGHDN and FVKESK. CDR3 bases: TGTGCCAGCAGCCCCACCGGGACAGGGAGTTTTCTGGACTATGGCTACACCTTC. Residues: CASSPTGTGSFLDYGYTF.

The chain uses TRBV5-4 and TRBJ2-3; the D gene is possibly TRBD2 (5 bases). Germline assignment: CDR1 SGHNT and CDR2 YYREEE (reference sequence). V was cut by 3 bases and J by 0 bases, with 20 bases left in between. This CDR3 comprises 18 residues. CDR3 protein: CASSSPSQRRSSTDTQYF. CDR3 coding DNA: TGTGCCAGCAGCTCGCCCAGCCAGCGGAGATCTAGCACAGATACGCAGTATTTT.

The J gene is TRBJ1-1, the V gene TRBV5-1; TRBD1 agrees at 7 bases. Losses at the gene ends were 4 bases for V and 0 bases for J; bases not matched to a gene: 6. Germline CDR1 SGHRS, CDR2 YFSETQ. The CDR3 is 15 amino acids. The CDR3 DNA is TGCGCCAGCAGCCTTTCGGGACAGTTGAACACTGAAGCTTTCTTT. Amino acid sequence: CASSLSGQLNTEAFF.

The sample holds one count of this clone. This chain uses TRBV29-1 with TRBJ2-7; D is ambiguous. This CDR3 is built from 14 residues. V lost 2 bases and J lost 2, with 13 bases in between. Germline lookup yields CDR1 SQVTM and CDR2 ANQGSEA. CDR3 nucleotides: TGCAGCGTTGAAAACCGAGGTATCCCCTACGAGCAGTACTTC. Protein product: CSVENRGIPYEQYF.

The chain links TRBV18 to TRBJ2-7; D perhaps matches TRBD2 (5 bases). Germline CDR1 KGHSH, CDR2 LQKENI. Trimming took off 2 bases at V and 5 bases at J, with 19 bases between the two ends. This CDR3 spans 16 amino acids. The DNA for the CDR3 is TGTGCCAGCTCACCAGAAGCGGCGCACTTAACGAACGAGCAGTACTTC. Encoded protein: CASSPEAAHLTNEQYF.

The chain carries TRBV30 and TRBJ1-5; D remains ambiguous. Looked up from germline, CDR1 is GTSNPN and CDR2 is SVGIG (reference sequence). This CDR3 has 13 amino acids. The V end lost 1 base, the J end lost 4 bases, and 8 bases lay between the germline ends. The CDR3 DNA follows: TGTGCCTGGAGTGCGGGAAAAAATCAGCCCCAGCATTTT. It yields the protein CAWSAGKNQPQHF. The whole variable domain, filled in from reference TRBV30 and TRBJ1-5, reads SQTIHQWPATLVQPVGSPLSLECTVEGTSNPNLYWYRQAAGRGLQLLFYSVGIGQISSEVPQNLSASRPQDRQFILSSKKLLLSDSGFYLCAWSAGKNQPQHFGDGTRLSIL.

The CDR3 DNA follows: TGTGCCAGCAGCCTCAGACTAGCGGGAGGTGACGAGCAGTTCTTC. Protein sequence: CASSLRLAGGDEQFF. The chain joins TRBV5-6 to TRBJ2-1; TRBD2 agrees at 13 bases. Trimming at V came to 4 bases and at J to 10 bases, leaving 8 bases not matched to a gene. Germline CDR1 SGHDT, CDR2 YYEEEE. CDR3 size: 15 residues.

The count of this clone is one. This rearrangement joins TRBV15 to TRBJ1-4; possible D gene TRBD1, 6 bases. Germline CDR1 LNHNV, CDR2 YYDKDF (reference sequence). V was shortened by 0 bases and J by 7 bases, with 12 bases between the two germline ends. This CDR3 spans 15 amino acids. This CDR3 is CATSRDEGEAEKLFF. The CDR3 region has the DNA TGTGCCACCAGCAGAGATGAGGGGGAAGCTGAAAAACTGTTTTTT. Complete variable domain (other parts from reference TRBV15 and TRBJ1-4): DAMVIQNPRYQVTQFGKPVTLSCSQTLNHNVMYWYQQKSSQAPKLLFHYYDKDFNNEADTPDNFQSRRPNTSFCFLDIRSPGLGDTAMYLCATSRDEGEAEKLFFGSGTQLSVL.

The gene calls are TRBV7-9 and TRBJ1-2; TRBD1 aligns across 8 bases. Germline lookup yields CDR1 SEHNR and CDR2 FQNEAQ (reference sequence). With 2 bases clipped from V and 8 bases from J, the junction kept 4 bases outside the gene matches. The CDR3 contains 13 residues. CDR3 amino acids: CASSLRTGQGYTF. The CDR3 DNA reads as TGTGCCAGCAGCTTAAGGACAGGGCAGGGCTACACCTTC.

This chain links TRBV28 with TRBJ1-4; possibly TRBD1 for D (6 bases). The CDR3 has 13 residues. The germline gives CDR1 MDHEN, CDR2 SYDVKM. Trimming pared 3 bases from V and 7 bases from J, leaving 9 bases between. The CDR3, as DNA: TGTGCCAGCAGTTTGCAGGGGTTTGAAAAACTGTTTTTT. Translation gives CASSLQGFEKLFF.

V gene TRBV7-9 combines with J gene TRBJ1-5; the D gene is possibly TRBD1 (5 bases). The CDR3 contains 14 residues. CDR1 and CDR2 from the germline V gene are SEHNR and FQNEAQ (reference sequence). Trimming cost V 8 bases and J 2 bases, with 13 bases left between them. Here the CDR3 reads CASDGGEGNQPQHF. The DNA for the CDR3 is TGTGCCAGCGATGGAGGGGAAGGCAATCAGCCCCAGCATTTT.

In this sample, this clone turned up once. The chain has TRBV19 and TRBJ1-1; D remains ambiguous. CDR3 length equals 14 residues. Germline V CDR1 and CDR2: LNHDA, SQIVND (reference sequence). V shed 2 bases and J shed 1 base, with 8 bases lying between them. CDR3 amino acids: CASSIKVANTEAFF. Written as DNA, the CDR3 is TGTGCCAGTAGTATAAAGGTAGCGAACACTGAAGCTTTCTTT.

In this sample, this clone turned up a few times. At one of its ends the junction is not consistent with the germline gene, which may arise from a read error. The rearrangement links TRBV5-1 to TRBJ2-7; 14 nucleotides align to TRBD2. CDR3 length: 15 amino acids. The germline gives CDR1 SGHRS, CDR2 YFSETQ. The CDR3 region is CASRLTSGGAYEQYF. DNA for the CDR3: TGCGCCAGCCGCTTGACTAGCGGGGGGGCTTACGAGCAGTACTTC.

V is TRBV6-6 and J is TRBJ1-4, with D hard to call. The CDR3 sequence is 15 residues long. Between the trimmed V and J ends, which lost 4 bases and 8 bases, there was a span of 17 bases. CDR1 MNHNY and CDR2 SVGAGI come from the germline V gene (reference sequence). CDR3 nucleotides: TGTGCCAGCAGTTTATCCACCCTCTTGGGCGAAAAACTGTTTTTT. Its protein is CASSLSTLLGEKLFF.

V and J are TRBV6-5 and TRBJ1-4; 8 bases map to TRBD1. The V gene's germline CDR1 is MNHEY and CDR2 SVGAGI. The length of the CDR3 is 15 residues. J lost 7 bases, V lost 2 bases, and 6 bases had no gene match. The CDR3 DNA follows: TGTGCCAGCAGTTACGCGGGACAGGTTGGTGAAAAACTGTTTTTT. Protein: CASSYAGQVGEKLFF.

This clone has just one count. The gene calls are TRBV30 and TRBJ2-3, with 8 bases lining up with TRBD2. Germline V gene sequence: CDR1 GTSNPN, CDR2 SVGIG (reference sequence). This CDR3 has 16 residues. After removal of 0 bases from V and 4 bases from J, the junction contained 9 bases not matched to a gene. The CDR3 DNA sequence: TGTGCCTGGAGTGTACGACGGGGGGGCCTGGCAGATACGCAGTATTTT. Amino acid sequence: CAWSVRRGGLADTQYF. Full variable domain (remainder filled in from reference TRBV30 and TRBJ2-3): SQTIHQWPATLVQPVGSPLSLECTVEGTSNPNLYWYRQAAGRGLQLLFYSVGIGQISSEVPQNLSASRPQDRQFILSSKKLLLSDSGFYLCAWSVRRGGLADTQYFGPGTRLTVL.

The genes are TRBV18 and TRBJ2-5; 9 bases agree with TRBD2. With 2 bases clipped from V and 2 bases from J, the junction kept 6 bases outside the gene matches. Germline V lookup: CDR1 KGHSH, CDR2 LQKENI. This CDR3 has 16 amino acids. CDR3 DNA sequence: TGTGCCAGCTCACCAGGGATAGCGGGGGCACAAGAGACCCAGTACTTC. This encodes CASSPGIAGAQETQYF.

The rearrangement links TRBV19 to TRBJ1-1; D is possibly TRBD1 (6 bases). Germline V gives CDR1 LNHDA, CDR2 SQIVND (reference sequence). This CDR3 is built from 19 residues. V was cut by 8 bases and J by 2 bases, with 30 bases left in between. The CDR3, as DNA: TGTGCCAGTGCTCGTGGTCCCTTACAGGGCGCCCCAACCAACACTGAAGCTTTCTTT. It encodes CASARGPLQGAPTNTEAFF.

J is TRBJ1-2 and V is TRBV10-3; unclear D gene. V dropped 6 bases and J dropped 2 bases, with 10 bases sitting between them. Germline lookup yields CDR1 ENHRY and CDR2 SYGVKD. This CDR3 has 13 amino acids. The CDR3 bases are TGTGCCATCAGCGAGGACTTAAACTATGGCTACACCTTC. Translation gives CAISEDLNYGYTF.

V and J are TRBV6-6 and TRBJ1-1, with 9 bases matching TRBD1. Germline lookup yields CDR1 MNHNY and CDR2 SVGAGI (reference sequence). Trimming removed 7 bases from V and 5 bases from J; junction bases left unmatched: 14. The length of the CDR3 is 16 residues. CDR3 region: CASISGRQGGLTEAFF. CDR3 DNA sequence: TGTGCCAGCATCTCGGGAAGACAGGGGGGATTGACTGAAGCTTTCTTT.